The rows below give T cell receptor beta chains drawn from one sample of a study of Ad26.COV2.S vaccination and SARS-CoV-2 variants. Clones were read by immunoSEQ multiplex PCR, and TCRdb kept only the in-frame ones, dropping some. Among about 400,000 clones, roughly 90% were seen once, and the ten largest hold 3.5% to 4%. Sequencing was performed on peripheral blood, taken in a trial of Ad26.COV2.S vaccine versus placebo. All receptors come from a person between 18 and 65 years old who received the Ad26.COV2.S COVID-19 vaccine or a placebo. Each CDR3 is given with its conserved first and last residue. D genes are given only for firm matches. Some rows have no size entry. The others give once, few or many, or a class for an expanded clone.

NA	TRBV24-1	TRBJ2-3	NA	TGTGCCACCAGTGACCTCTACACAGATACGCAGTATTTT	CATSDLYTDTQYF
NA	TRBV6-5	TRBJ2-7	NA	TGTGCCAGCAGTACCGGACAGCCATACGAGCAGTACTTC	CASSTGQPYEQYF
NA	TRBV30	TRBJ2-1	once	TGTGCCTGGAGTGTAGTCAGCTCCTACAATGAGCAGTTCTTC	CAWSVVSSYNEQFF
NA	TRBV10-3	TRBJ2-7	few	TGTGCCTCCGCCCCAAGCCCCTACGAGCAGTACTTC	CASAPSPYEQYF
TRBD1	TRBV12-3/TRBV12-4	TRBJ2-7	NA	TGTGCCAGCAGTACAGGGGCCTACGAGCAGTACTTC	CASSTGAYEQYF
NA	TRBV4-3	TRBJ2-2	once	TGCGCCAGCAGCCAAGCCCGGGGTGCCCGTAGGTTCGCTGGGGAGCTGTTTTTT	CASSQARGARRFAGELFF
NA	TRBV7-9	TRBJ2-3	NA	TGTGCCAGCAGCTCCCCGGACAGAAGCACAGATACGCAGTATTTT	CASSSPDRSTDTQYF
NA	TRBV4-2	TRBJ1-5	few	TGTGCCAGCAGCCAAGAGGTACAGGGCCATCAGCCCCAGCATTTT	CASSQEVQGHQPQHF
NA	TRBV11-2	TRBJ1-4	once	TGTGCCAGCAGCCTATCTGGGGCTAGGTTCGAAAAACTGTTTTTT	CASSLSGARFEKLFF
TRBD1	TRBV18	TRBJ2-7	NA	TGTGCCAGCTCAACGGGACAGGGGGAGTACGAGCAGTACTTC	CASSTGQGEYEQYF
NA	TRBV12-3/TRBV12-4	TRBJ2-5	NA	TGTGCCAGCAGTCAGGGTGAAGGGACCCAGTACTTC	CASSQGEGTQYF
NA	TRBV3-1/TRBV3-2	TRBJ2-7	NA	TGTGCCAGCAGGCAAACTAACCACTACTACGAGCAGTACTTC	CASRQTNHYYEQYF
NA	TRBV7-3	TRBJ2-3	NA	TGTGCCAGCAGCTTAACTGATCGGGTGCAGTATTTT	CASSLTDRVQYF
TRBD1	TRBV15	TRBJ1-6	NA	TGTGCCACCAGCACAGAGGGGACAGTTAATTCACCCCTCCACTTT	CATSTEGTVNSPLHF
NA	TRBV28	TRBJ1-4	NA	TGTGCCAGCAGGTCTCGCGGACCTAAAGTCGAAAAACTGTTTTTT	CASRSRGPKVEKLFF
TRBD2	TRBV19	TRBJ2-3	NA	TGTGCCAGTAGTATAAGCCTAGCGGCCACAGATACGCAGTATTTT	CASSISLAATDTQYF
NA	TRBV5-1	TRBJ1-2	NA	TGCGCCAGCAGCTTGGACCTGAGCGCAGGAGCCTATGGCTACACCTTC	CASSLDLSAGAYGYTF
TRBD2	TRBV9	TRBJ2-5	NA	TGTGCCAGCAGCGAGACTAGCGGGACCCCCGGGGAGACCCAGTACTTC	CASSETSGTPGETQYF
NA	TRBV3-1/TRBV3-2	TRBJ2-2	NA	TGTGCCAGCAGACGACAGAGCACCGGGGAGCTGTTTTTT	CASRRQSTGELFF
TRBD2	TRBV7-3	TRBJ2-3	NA	TGTGCCAGCAGCCCACTAGCGGGCCCGGGAGATACGCAGTATTTT	CASSPLAGPGDTQYF
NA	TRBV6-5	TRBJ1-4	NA	TGTGCCAGCAGTTACCGGACAGCTAATGAAAAACTGTTTTTT	CASSYRTANEKLFF
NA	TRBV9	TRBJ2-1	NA	TGTGCCAGCAGCGTAACACAGGGGCGGGACTACTACAATGAGCAGTTCTTC	CASSVTQGRDYYNEQFF
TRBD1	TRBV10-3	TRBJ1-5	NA	TGTGCCATCAGTCGGGACAGAGAAAATCAGCCCCAGCATTTT	CAISRDRENQPQHF
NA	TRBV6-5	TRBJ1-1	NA	TGTGCCAGCACGCGGGGCATGAACACTGAAGCTTTCTTT	CASTRGMNTEAFF
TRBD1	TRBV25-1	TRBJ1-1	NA	TGTGCCAGCAGTGAATTATCAGGGGGGAGAGACACTGAAGCTTTCTTT	CASSELSGGRDTEAFF
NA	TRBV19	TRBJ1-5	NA	TGTGCCAGTAAGGAGCCCCAGCATTTT	CASKEPQHF